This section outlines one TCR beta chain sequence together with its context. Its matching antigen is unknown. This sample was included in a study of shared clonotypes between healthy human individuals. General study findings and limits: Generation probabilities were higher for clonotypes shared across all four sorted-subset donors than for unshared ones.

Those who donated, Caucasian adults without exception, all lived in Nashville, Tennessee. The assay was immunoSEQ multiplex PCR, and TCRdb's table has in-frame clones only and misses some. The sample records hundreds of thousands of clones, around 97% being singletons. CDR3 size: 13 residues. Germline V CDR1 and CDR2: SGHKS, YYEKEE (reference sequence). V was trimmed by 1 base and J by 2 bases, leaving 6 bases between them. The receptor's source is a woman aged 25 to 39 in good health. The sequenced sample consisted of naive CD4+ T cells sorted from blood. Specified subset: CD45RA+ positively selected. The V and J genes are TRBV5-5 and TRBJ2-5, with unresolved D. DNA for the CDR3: TGTGCCAGCAGCTTGCGGCAGCAAGAGACCCAGTACTTC. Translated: CASSLRQQETQYF.